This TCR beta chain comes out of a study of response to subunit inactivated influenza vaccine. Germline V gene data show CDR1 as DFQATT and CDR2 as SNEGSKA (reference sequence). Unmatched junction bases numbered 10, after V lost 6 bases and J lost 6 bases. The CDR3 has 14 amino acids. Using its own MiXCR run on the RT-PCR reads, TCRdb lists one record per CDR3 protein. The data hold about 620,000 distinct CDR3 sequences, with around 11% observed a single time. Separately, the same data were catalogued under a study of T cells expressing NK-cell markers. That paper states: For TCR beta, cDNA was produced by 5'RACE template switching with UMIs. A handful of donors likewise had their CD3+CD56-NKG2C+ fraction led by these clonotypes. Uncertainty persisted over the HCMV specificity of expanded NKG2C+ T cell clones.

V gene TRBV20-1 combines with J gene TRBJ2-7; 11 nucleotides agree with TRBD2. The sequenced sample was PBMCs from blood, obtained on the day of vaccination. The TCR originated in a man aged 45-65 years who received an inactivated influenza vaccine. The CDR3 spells CSATSGTFLTEQYF. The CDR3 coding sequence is TGCAGTGCGACTAGCGGGACCTTTCTGACCGAGCAGTACTTC.